This TCR beta chain was sequenced in a study of response to subunit inactivated influenza vaccine. Study-wide results and limits: The authors suggested that few new T cells are recruited per seasonal influenza vaccination.

Trimming at V came to 3 bases and at J to 3 bases, leaving 4 bases not matched to a gene. The CDR3 contains 14 residues. The V gene's germline CDR1 is SGHRS and CDR2 YFSETQ. This clonotype was counted only a few times. Its cognate antigen is unknown. A single record per CDR3 protein comes from TCRdb applying MiXCR to the RT-PCR reads. The table records over 150,000 distinct CDR3 sequences, approximately 12% of them present only once. The chain couples TRBV5-1 to TRBJ2-7, with TRBD1 identical over 9 bases. This material consisted of CD8+ T cells sorted from PBMCs, taken roughly 24 months after vaccination. This receptor was taken from a man aged 50 to 69 who received an inactivated influenza vaccine. CDR3 DNA sequence: TGCGCCAGCAGCTGGACAGGGGCGGGCTACGAGCAGTACTTC. It translates to CASSWTGAGYEQYF. Full variable domain (outside the CDR3, taken from reference TRBV5-1 and TRBJ2-7): KAGVTQTPRYLIKTRGQQVTLSCSPISGHRSVSWYQQTPGQGLQFLFEYFSETQRNKGNFPGRFSGRQFSNSRSEMNVSTLELGDSALYLCASSWTGAGYEQYFGPGTRLTVT.